This T cell receptor beta chain is from a study of human T cells and chemical hapten exposure. For the study at large: Doses of diphenylcyclopropenone went to the patients' scalps weekly throughout the roughly 24-week study. Upper back patch tests used 0.01% DPC, scored after 6 days.

This clonotype was detected many times. CDR1 SGHTA and CDR2 FQGNSA come from the germline V gene. V was clipped by 5 bases and J by 5 bases; unmatched bases: 5. The CDR3 totals 14 residues. As the library was built, unique molecular identifiers were attached to individual cDNA molecules. Via MiXCR, TCRdb re-called the RACE reads, giving one row per CDR3 protein. The sample includes tens of thousands of distinct CDR3 sequences, over 7.5% of them seen just once. Time point in this sample: patch test 3, about 24 weeks after DPC sensitization. Treatment specified: therapeutic diphenylcyclopropenone sensitization with weekly scalp DPC. The template was total RNA from unfractionated whole blood. Staff drew blood before applying each patch test.

The chain uses TRBV7-2 and TRBJ2-1, with 8 bases lining up with TRBD2. The TCR sequence derives from a man between 45 and 60 years old with alopecia areata. Some clones in this sample may be carry-over from other donors' samples. The sample here was whole blood, taken in connection with sensitization to the hapten diphenylcyclopropenone (DPC). The CDR3 spells CASSPGTSNNEQFF. Here the CDR3 DNA reads TGTGCCAGCAGCCCCGGGACTAGTAACAATGAGCAGTTCTTC.